This T cell receptor (beta chain) came from a study of cytomegalovirus exposure and HLA in healthy donors. The CDR3 loop spans 14 amino acids. In germline, CDR1 is MNHNS, CDR2 SASEGT. The V gene end was trimmed by 7 bases and the J gene end by 0 bases; junction bases not matched to a gene: 5. Sequenced by immunoSEQ multiplex PCR; TCRdb stores in-frame clones only, minus some. This sample has approximately 200,000 clones, with about 81% found just once. The rearrangement links TRBV6-1 to TRBJ2-7, with TRBD2 matching 8 bases. Sequencing used PBMCs. This sequence was found in a woman in her 30s in good health and CMV-seronegative. DNA of the CDR3: TGTGCCAGCAACGCGGGGGGCCTCTCCTACGAGCAGTACTTC. It is translated as CASNAGGLSYEQYF.